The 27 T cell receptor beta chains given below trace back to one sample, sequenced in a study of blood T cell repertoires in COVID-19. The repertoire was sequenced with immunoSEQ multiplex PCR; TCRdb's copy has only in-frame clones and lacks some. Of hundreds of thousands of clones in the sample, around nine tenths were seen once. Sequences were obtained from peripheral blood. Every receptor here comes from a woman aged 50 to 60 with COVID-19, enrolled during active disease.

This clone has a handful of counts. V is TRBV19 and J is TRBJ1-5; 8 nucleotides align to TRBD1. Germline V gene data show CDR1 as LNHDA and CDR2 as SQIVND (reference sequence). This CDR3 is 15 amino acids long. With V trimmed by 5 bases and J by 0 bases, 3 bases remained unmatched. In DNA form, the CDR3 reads TGTGCCAGTAGTCCCGGGACAGGTAGCAATCAGCCCCAGCATTTT. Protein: CASSPGTGSNQPQHF.

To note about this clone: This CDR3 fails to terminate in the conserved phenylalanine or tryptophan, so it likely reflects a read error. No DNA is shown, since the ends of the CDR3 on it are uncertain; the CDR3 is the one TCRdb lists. The CDR3 spells CARSLWTVGEV. The V call is TRBV5-3, the J call TRBJ1-1; whether TRBD1, the table's D call, matches the DNA was not checked. TRBV5-3 is reported as an ORF; its role is uncertain. The CDR3 sequence runs 11 residues, both termini included.

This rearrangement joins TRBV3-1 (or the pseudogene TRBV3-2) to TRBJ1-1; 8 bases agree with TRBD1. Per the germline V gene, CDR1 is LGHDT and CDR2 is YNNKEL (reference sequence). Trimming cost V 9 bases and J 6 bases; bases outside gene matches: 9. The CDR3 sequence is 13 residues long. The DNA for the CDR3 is TGTGCCAGTAATGGACAGGGCGGACCTGAAGCTTTCTTT. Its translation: CASNGQGGPEAFF.

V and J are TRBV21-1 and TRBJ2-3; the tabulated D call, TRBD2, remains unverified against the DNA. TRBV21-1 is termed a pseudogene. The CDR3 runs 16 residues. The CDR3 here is CASIRRALEVTDTQYF. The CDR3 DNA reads TGTGCCAGCATCCGAAGGGCCTTGGAGGTCACAGATACGCAGTATTTT.

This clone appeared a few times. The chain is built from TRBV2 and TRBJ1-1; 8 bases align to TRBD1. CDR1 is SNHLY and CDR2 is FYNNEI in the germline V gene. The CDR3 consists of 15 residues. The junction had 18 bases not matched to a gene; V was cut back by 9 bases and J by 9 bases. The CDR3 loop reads CASEIEMDTGGQAFF. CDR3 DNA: TGTGCCAGTGAAATTGAAATGGATACAGGGGGGCAAGCTTTCTTT.

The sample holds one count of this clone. CDR3 protein: CASRNRDRAYEQYF. For the CDR3, the DNA is TGTGCCAGTAGGAATAGGGACAGGGCCTACGAGCAGTACTTC. The chain carries TRBV19 and TRBJ2-7, with 9 bases matching TRBD1. The germline V gene has CDR1 LNHDA and CDR2 SQIVND (reference sequence). The length of the CDR3 is 14 residues. V was pared by 6 bases and J by 2 bases, with 5 bases of the junction left unmatched.

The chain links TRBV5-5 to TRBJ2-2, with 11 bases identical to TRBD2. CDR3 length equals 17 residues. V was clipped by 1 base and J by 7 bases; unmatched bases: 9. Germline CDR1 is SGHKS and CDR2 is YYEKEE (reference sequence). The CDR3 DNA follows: TGTGCCAGCAGCTTGAGACCGCTAGCGGGGGGCCACGGGGAGCTGTTTTTT. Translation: CASSLRPLAGGHGELFF.

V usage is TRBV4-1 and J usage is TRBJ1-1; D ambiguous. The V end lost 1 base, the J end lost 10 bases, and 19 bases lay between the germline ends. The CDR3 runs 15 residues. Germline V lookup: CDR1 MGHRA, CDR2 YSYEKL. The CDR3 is CASSQGLVQAPGAFF. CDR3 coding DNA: TGCGCCAGCAGCCAAGGCCTCGTGCAGGCCCCAGGAGCTTTCTTT.

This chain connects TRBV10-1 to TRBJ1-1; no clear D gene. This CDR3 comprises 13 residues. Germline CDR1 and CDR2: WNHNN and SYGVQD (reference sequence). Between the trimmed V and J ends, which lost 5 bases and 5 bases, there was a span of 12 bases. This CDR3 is CASSRTHETEAFF. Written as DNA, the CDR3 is TGCGCCAGCAGTAGAACCCACGAGACTGAAGCTTTCTTT.

The CDR3 DNA sequence: TGTGCCAGCAGCTTGGAGACAGGGGTGGGCGGCTACACCTTC. Translated, it gives CASSLETGVGGYTF. V is TRBV5-4 and J is TRBJ1-2; 8 positions match TRBD1. J lost 8 bases, V lost 0 bases, and 6 bases had no gene match. In germline, CDR1 is SGHNT, CDR2 YYREEE (reference sequence). The CDR3 is 14 residues long.

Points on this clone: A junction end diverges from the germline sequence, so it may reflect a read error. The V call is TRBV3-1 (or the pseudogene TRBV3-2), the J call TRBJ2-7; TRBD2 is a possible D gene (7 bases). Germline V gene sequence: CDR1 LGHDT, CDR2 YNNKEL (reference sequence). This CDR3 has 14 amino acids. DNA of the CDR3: TGTGCCAGCAGCCAAGATGGGGGGGGGCGCCACTTCATCTTC. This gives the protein CASSQDGGGRHFIF.

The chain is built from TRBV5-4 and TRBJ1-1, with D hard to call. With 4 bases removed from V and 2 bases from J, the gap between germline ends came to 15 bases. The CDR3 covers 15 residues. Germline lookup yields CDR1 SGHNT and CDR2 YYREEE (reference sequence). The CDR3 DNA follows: TGTGCCAGCAGCCTACCGTACGCCGTTAACACTGAAGCTTTCTTT. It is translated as CASSLPYAVNTEAFF.

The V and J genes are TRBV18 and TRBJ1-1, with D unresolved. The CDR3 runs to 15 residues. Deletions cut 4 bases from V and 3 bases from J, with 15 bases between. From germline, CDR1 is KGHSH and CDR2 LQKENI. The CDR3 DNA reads TGTGCCAGCTCACTAAACAAAGATGTTGACACTGAAGCTTTCTTT. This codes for CASSLNKDVDTEAFF.

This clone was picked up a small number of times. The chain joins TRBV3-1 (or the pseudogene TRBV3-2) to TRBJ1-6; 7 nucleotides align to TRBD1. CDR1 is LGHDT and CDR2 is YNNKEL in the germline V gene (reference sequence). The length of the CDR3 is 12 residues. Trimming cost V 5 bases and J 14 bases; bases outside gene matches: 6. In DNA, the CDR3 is TGTGCCAGCAGCAAAGGGGGCGTATCCCTCCACTTT. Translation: CASSKGGVSLHF.

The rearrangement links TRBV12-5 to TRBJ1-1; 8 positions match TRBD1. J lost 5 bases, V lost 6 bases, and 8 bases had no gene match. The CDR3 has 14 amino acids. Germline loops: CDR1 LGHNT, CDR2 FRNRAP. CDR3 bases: TGTGCTAGTGGGCCCGACACAGGGGGAACTGAAGCTTTCTTT. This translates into CASGPDTGGTEAFF.

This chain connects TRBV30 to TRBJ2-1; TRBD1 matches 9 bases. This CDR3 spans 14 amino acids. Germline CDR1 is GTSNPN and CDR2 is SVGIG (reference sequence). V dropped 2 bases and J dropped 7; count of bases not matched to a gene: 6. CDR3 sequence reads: CAWSSGTGKNEQFF. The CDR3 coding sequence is TGTGCCTGGAGTTCCGGGACAGGGAAAAATGAGCAGTTCTTC.

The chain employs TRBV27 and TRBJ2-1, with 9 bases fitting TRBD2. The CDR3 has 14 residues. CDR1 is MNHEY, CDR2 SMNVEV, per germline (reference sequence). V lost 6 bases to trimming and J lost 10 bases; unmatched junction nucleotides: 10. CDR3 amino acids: CASSSSGERGEQFF. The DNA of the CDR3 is TGTGCCAGCAGCTCTAGCGGGGAGCGAGGAGAGCAGTTCTTC.

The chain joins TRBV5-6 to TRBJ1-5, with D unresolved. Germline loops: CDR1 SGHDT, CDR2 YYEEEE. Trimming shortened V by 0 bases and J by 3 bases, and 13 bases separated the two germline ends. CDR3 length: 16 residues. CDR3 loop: CASSLGPGSINQPQHF. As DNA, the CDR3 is TGTGCCAGCAGCTTGGGCCCAGGCTCCATCAATCAGCCCCAGCATTTT. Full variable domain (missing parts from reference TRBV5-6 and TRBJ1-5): DAGVTQSPTHLIKTRGQQVTLRCSPKSGHDTVSWYQQALGQGPQFIFQYYEEEERQRGNFPDRFSGHQFPNYSSELNVNALLLGDSALYLCASSLGPGSINQPQHFGDGTRLSIL.

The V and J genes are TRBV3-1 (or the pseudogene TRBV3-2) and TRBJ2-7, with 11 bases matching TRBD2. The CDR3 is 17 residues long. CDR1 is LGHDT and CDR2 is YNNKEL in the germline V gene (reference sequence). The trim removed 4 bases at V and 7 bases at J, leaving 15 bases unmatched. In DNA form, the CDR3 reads TGTGCCAGCAGCCCCAAGATCGGTAGCGGGGGGGCTAGGGAGCAGTACTTC. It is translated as CASSPKIGSGGAREQYF.

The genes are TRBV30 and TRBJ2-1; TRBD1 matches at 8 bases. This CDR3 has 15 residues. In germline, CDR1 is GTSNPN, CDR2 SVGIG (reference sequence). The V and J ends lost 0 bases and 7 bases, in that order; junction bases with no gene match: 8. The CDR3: CAWSVLAGGGNEQFF. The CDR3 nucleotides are TGTGCCTGGAGTGTACTGGCAGGGGGCGGGAATGAGCAGTTCTTC.

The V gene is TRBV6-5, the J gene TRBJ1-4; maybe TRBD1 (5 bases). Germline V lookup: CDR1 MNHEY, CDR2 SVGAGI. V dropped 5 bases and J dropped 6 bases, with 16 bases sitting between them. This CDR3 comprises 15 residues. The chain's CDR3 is CASSQKQGRDEKLFF. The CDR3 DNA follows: TGTGCCAGCAGTCAAAAGCAGGGAAGGGATGAAAAACTGTTTTTT.

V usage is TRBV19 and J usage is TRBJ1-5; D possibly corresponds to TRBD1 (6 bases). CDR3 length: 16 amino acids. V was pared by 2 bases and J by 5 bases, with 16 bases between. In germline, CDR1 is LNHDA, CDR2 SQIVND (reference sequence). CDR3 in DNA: TGTGCCAGTAGTATATGGGACTACAAGGGGGATCAGCCCCAGCATTTT. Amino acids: CASSIWDYKGDQPQHF.

This chain's CDR3 is CASSLSYTGGYEQYF. In DNA form, the CDR3 reads TGCGCCAGCAGCCTTTCATACACCGGGGGCTACGAGCAGTACTTC. The J gene is TRBJ2-7, the V gene TRBV4-1, with D perhaps TRBD2 (6 bases). The CDR3 runs 15 residues. Germline values: CDR1 MGHRA, CDR2 YSYEKL. V lost 4 bases and J 3 bases, leaving 16 bases between the germline ends.

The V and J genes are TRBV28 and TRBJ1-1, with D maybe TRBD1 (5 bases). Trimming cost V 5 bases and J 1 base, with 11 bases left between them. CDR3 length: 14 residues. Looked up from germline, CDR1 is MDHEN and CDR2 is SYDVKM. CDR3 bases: TGTGCCAGCAGTATCTCTCAGGGGAACACTGAAGCTTTCTTT. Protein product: CASSISQGNTEAFF. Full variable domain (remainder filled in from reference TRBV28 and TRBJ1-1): DVKVTQSSRYLVKRTGEKVFLECVQDMDHENMFWYRQDPGLGLRLIYFSYDVKMKEKGDIPEGYSVSREKKERFSLILESASTNQTSMYLCASSISQGNTEAFFGQGTRLTVV.

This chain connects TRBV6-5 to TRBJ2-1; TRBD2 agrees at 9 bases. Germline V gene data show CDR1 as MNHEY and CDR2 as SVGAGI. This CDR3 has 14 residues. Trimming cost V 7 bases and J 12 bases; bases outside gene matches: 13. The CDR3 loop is CASTGRGGAIGQFF. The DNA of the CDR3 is TGTGCCAGCACGGGGCGGGGGGGCGCGATTGGGCAGTTCTTC.

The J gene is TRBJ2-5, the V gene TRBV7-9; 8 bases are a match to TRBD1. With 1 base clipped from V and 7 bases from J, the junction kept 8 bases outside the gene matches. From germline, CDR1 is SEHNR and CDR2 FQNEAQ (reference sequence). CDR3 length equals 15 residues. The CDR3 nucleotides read TGTGCCAGCAGCTTAGGGACAGGGAGTTGGGGGACCCAGTACTTC. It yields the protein CASSLGTGSWGTQYF. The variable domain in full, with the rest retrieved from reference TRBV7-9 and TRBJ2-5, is DTGVSQNPRHKITKRGQNVTFRCDPISEHNRLYWYRQTLGQGPEFLTYFQNEAQLEKSRLLSDRFSAERPKGSFSTLEIQRTEQGDSAMYLCASSLGTGSWGTQYFGPGTRLLVL.

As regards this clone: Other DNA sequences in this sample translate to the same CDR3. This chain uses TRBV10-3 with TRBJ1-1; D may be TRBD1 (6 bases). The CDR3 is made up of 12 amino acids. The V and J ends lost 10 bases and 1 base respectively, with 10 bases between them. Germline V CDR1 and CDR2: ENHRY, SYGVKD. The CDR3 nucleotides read TGTGCCACGCAAGGGGGGAACACTGAAGCTTTCTTT. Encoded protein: CATQGGNTEAFF.